This T cell receptor beta chain was obtained from a study of regulatory T cells in long-lasting Graves disease. The time point denotes: newly diagnosed GD, antithyroid drugs for less than 3 months. PBMC RNA served as the TCR library source. This clonotype appeared once. V was trimmed by 3 bases and J by 9 bases, leaving 18 bases between them. The CDR3 runs to 14 residues. Per germline, CDR1 LGHDT and CDR2 YNNKEL (reference sequence). Arm-PCR of CDR3 regions with iRepertoire HTBI primers generated TCR beta libraries. TCRdb redid the calling of the multiplex PCR reads with MiXCR, one entry per CDR3 protein. This repertoire shows about half a million distinct CDR3 sequences, around 12% found once; its top ten account for over 7%. The same sample was also studied in work on T cells in Graves' hyperthyroidism and ophthalmopathy. In that study: Diagnoses were made from clinical symptoms, serum measures (thyroxine and TRAb), thyroid ultrasound and orbital computed tomography.

J is TRBJ2-7 and V is TRBV3-1; possibly TRBD2 for D (6 bases). This material consisted of peripheral blood mononuclear cells (PBMCs), taken at new diagnosis, from a patient treated with antithyroid drugs. The receptor comes from a woman aged 25-40 years with Graves disease. For the CDR3, the DNA is TGTGCCAGCAGCCATGAGTGGGGGGTTCAAGGGCAGTACTTC. It codes for CASSHEWGVQGQYF.